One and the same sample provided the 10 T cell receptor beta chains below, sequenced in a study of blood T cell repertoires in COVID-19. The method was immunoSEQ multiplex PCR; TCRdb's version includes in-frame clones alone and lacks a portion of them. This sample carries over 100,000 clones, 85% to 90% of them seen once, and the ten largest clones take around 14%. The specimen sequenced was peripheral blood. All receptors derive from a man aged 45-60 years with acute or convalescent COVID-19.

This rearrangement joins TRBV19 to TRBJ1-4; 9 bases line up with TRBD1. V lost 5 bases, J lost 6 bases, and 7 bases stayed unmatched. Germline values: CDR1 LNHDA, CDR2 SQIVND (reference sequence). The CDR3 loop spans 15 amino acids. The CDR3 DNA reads TGTGCCAGTAGTCTTCCGGGACAGGGCGATGAAAAACTGTTTTTT. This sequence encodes CASSLPGQGDEKLFF. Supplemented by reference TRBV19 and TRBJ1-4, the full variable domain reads DGGITQSPKYLFRKEGQNVTLSCEQNLNHDAMYWYRQDPGQGLRLIYYSQIVNDFQKGDIAEGYSVSREKKESFPLTVTSAQKNPTAFYLCASSLPGQGDEKLFFGSGTQLSVL.

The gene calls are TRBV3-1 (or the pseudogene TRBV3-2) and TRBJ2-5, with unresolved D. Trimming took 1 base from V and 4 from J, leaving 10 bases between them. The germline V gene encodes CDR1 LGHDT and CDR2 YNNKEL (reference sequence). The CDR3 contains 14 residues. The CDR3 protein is CASSQGSSGETQYF. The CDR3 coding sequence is TGTGCCAGCAGCCAAGGATCGTCGGGAGAGACCCAGTACTTC.

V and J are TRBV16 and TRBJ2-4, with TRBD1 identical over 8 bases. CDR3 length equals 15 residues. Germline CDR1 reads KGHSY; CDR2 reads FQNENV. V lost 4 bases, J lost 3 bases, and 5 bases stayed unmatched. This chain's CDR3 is CASSRAGQGKNIQYF. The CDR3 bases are TGTGCCAGCAGCCGAGCCGGACAGGGCAAAAACATTCAGTACTTC.

CDR3 protein: CASSAGGSPETQYF. The CDR3 DNA sequence: TGTGCCAGCAGCGCAGGGGGGTCCCCAGAGACCCAGTACTTC. The genes are TRBV11-2 and TRBJ2-5, with D possibly being TRBD1 (7 bases). CDR1 is SGHAT, CDR2 FQNNGV, per germline. The CDR3 is 14 residues long. The V and J ends lost 5 bases and 4 bases respectively, with 14 bases between them.

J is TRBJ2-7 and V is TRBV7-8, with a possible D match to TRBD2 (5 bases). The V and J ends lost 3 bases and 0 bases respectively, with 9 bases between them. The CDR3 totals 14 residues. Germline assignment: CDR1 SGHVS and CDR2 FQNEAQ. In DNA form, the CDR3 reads TGTGCCAGCAGCTTTGCGGACTTCTCCTACGAGCAGTACTTC. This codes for CASSFADFSYEQYF.

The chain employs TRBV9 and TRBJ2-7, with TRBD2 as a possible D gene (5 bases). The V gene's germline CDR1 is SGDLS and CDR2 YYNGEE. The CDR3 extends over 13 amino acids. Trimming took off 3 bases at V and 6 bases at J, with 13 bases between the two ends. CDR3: CASSDYEGGEQYF. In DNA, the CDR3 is TGTGCCAGCAGCGATTATGAGGGCGGCGAGCAGTACTTC. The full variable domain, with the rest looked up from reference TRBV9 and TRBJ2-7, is DSGVTQTPKHLITATGQRVTLRCSPRSGDLSVYWYQQSLDQGLQFLIQYYNGEERAKGNILERFSAQQFPDLHSELNLSSLELGDSALYFCASSDYEGGEQYFGPGTRLTVT.

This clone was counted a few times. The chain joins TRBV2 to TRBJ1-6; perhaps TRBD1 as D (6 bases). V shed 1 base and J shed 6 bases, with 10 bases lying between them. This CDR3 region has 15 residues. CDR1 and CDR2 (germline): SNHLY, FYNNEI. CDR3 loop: CASSEVGGANSPLHF. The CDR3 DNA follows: TGTGCCAGCAGTGAAGTGGGGGGGGCTAATTCACCCCTCCACTTT.

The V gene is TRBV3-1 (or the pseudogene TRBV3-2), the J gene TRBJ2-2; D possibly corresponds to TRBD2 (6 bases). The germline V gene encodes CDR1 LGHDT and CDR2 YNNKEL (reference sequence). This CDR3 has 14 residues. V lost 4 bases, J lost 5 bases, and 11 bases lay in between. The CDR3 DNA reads TGTGCCAGCAGCCGTATACGGGGGACCGGGGAGCTGTTTTTT. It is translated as CASSRIRGTGELFF.

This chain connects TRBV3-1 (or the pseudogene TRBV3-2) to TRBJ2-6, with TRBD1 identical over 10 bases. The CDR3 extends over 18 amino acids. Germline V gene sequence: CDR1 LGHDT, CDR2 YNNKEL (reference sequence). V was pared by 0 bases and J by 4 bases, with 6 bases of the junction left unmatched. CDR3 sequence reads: CASSQDRTGGTGANVLTF. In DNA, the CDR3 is TGTGCCAGCAGCCAAGACCGGACAGGGGGTACCGGGGCCAACGTCCTGACTTTC.

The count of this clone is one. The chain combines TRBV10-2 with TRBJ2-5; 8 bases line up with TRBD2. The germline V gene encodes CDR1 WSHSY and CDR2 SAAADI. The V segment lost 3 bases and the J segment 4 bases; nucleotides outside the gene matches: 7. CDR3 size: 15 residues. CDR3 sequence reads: CASSDRRGGGETQYF. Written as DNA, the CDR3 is TGCGCCAGCAGTGATCGCCGGGGGGGAGGAGAGACCCAGTACTTC.